Presented here are 9 T cell receptor beta chains from one specimen sequenced in a study of cytotoxic CD8 clonotypes in ibrutinib-treated CLL. Sequencing was performed with immunoSEQ multiplex PCR; in TCRdb, only in-frame clones are kept and a portion is missing. This table has about 300,000 clones, roughly 70% appearing once. The sequences come from PBMCs, collected after 36 months of ibrutinib treatment. These receptors originate from a human donor with chronic lymphocytic leukemia.

This clone was found a few times. J is TRBJ2-5 and V is TRBV4-1, with 7 nucleotides matching TRBD2. V gave up 4 bases and J gave up 5 bases; unmatched junction bases: 4. The CDR3 is 13 residues long. Germline V lookup: CDR1 MGHRA, CDR2 YSYEKL. The CDR3 reads CASSLLAMETQYF. The CDR3 DNA reads TGCGCCAGCAGCCTACTAGCGATGGAGACCCAGTACTTC.

This clone was counted a few times. J is TRBJ1-2 and V is TRBV9; D is uncertain. Trimming cost V 9 bases and J 4 bases, with 13 bases left between them. The V gene's germline CDR1 is SGDLS and CDR2 YYNGEE. CDR3 length: 12 amino acids. For the CDR3, the DNA is TGTGCCACCGAACAGATAGGCTATGGCTACACCTTC. This gives the protein CATEQIGYGYTF.

The chain couples TRBV7-3 to TRBJ2-7; TRBD2 matches at 9 bases. CDR1 and CDR2 (germline): SGHTA, FQGTGA. Trimming took 1 base from V and 2 from J; bases not matched to a gene: 3. This CDR3 region has 15 residues. In nucleotides, the CDR3 is TGTGCCAGCAGCTTAATTAGCGGGGGCCCCTACGAGCAGTACTTC. Encoded protein: CASSLISGGPYEQYF. The full variable domain, in which reference TRBV7-3 and TRBJ2-7 provide the parts outside the CDR3, is GAGVSQTPSNKVTEKGKYVELRCDPISGHTALYWYRQSLGQGPEFLIYFQGTGAADDSGLPNDRFFAVRPEGSVSTLKIQRTERGDSAVYLCASSLISGGPYEQYFGPGTRLTVT.

The rearrangement uses TRBV4-2 and TRBJ2-3; D unresolved. The germline CDR1 and CDR2 sequences are LGHNA and YNFKEQ. Between the trimmed V and J ends, which lost 2 bases and 5 bases, there was a span of 8 bases. The CDR3 consists of 13 residues. This CDR3 is CASSQRLEDTQYF. The CDR3 bases are TGTGCCAGCAGCCAAAGGTTGGAAGATACGCAGTATTTT.

The rearrangement links TRBV4-3 to TRBJ1-2; no clear D gene. The CDR3 runs 14 residues. Germline-derived CDR1 and CDR2 are LGHNA and YSLEER. V lost 5 bases to trimming and J lost 4 bases, with 14 bases between them. DNA for the CDR3: TGCGCCAGCAGCTCCGGGTCACCACTCTATGGCTACACCTTC. Translation gives CASSSGSPLYGYTF.

The V and J genes are TRBV2 and TRBJ2-5; 8 nucleotides match TRBD2. V lost 6 bases and J lost 1; bases outside the gene matches: 4. The germline V gene has CDR1 SNHLY and CDR2 FYNNEI. The CDR3 is 14 amino acids. The CDR3 nucleotides are TGTGCCAGCAGGCTCGGGGGGGCCCAAGAGACCCAGTACTTC. Translated: CASRLGGAQETQYF.

This clone was detected a few times. The V and J genes are TRBV5-1 and TRBJ2-7; no definite D call. The germline V gene has CDR1 SGHRS and CDR2 YFSETQ. The CDR3 extends over 11 amino acids. The ends were cut back, 5 bases at V and 4 bases at J, with 7 bases in the middle. The CDR3 DNA follows: TGCGCCAGCAGAAAGGGTTACGAGCAGTACTTC. It translates to CASRKGYEQYF.

The rearrangement uses TRBV25-1 and TRBJ2-7, with no clear D. Trimming pared 5 bases from V and 3 bases from J, leaving 5 bases between. The CDR3 spans 11 residues. Germline CDR1 is MGHDK and CDR2 is SYGVNS. The CDR3 DNA reads TGTGCCAGCAGTCAGATCTACGAGCAGTACTTC. It specifies CASSQIYEQYF.

This clone was observed a few times. This chain joins TRBV19 and TRBJ2-5, with D perhaps being TRBD1 or TRBD2 (5 bases each). V shed 2 bases and J shed 5 bases, with 6 bases lying between them. This CDR3 is 12 amino acids long. From germline, CDR1 is LNHDA and CDR2 SQIVND (reference sequence). The CDR3 DNA sequence: TGTGCCAGTAGTATACGGGGCGAGACCCAGTACTTC. Protein: CASSIRGETQYF.